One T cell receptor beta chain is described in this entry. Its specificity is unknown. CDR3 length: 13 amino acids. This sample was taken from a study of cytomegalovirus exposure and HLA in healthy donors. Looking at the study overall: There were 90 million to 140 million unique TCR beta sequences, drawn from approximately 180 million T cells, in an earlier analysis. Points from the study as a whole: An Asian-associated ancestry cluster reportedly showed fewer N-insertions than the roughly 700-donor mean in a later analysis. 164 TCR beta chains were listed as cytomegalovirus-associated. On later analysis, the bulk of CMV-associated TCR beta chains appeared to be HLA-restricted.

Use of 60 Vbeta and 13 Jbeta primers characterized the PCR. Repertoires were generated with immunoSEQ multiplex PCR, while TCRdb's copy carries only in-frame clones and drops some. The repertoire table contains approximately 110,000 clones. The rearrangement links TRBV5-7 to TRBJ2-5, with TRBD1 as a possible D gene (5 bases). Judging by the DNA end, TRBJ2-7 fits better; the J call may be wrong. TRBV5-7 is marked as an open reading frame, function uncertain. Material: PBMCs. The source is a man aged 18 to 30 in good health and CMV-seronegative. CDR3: CASSRQRPYEQYF. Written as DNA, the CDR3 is TGTGCCAGCAGCCGACAGAGGCCCTACGAGCAGTACTTC.